The TCR beta chain described here comes from a study of blood T cell repertoires in COVID-19. Study as a whole: Collection of acute and convalescent COVID-19 samples took place in the United States, Italy and Spain. In each case, the material was cDNA or gDNA derived from T cells, B-cell-depleted T cells, or PBMCs.

This clone showed up just a few times. Clones were sequenced by immunoSEQ multiplex PCR, and TCRdb holds only the in-frame ones, with some missing. The repertoire includes about 180,000 clones, around four fifths of them detected once, and about 7% sits in the top ten. Seattle cases were enrolled at active infection and followed longitudinally. CDR1 MDHEN and CDR2 SYDVKM come from the germline V gene. V lost 1 base, J lost 6 bases, and 10 bases lay in between. The CDR3 totals 14 residues. V and J are TRBV28 and TRBJ2-1, with a tentative D call TRBD1 (6 bases). This sequence originates from a woman aged 40 to 50 with COVID-19, enrolled during active disease. The sample was peripheral blood. The CDR3 region is CASSLSRTANEQFF. In DNA, the CDR3 is TGTGCCAGCAGTTTATCCCGGACAGCCAATGAGCAGTTCTTC. Together with reference TRBV28 and TRBJ2-1, the CDR3 gives the full variable domain: DVKVTQSSRYLVKRTGEKVFLECVQDMDHENMFWYRQDPGLGLRLIYFSYDVKMKEKGDIPEGYSVSREKKERFSLILESASTNQTSMYLCASSLSRTANEQFFGPGTRLTVL.